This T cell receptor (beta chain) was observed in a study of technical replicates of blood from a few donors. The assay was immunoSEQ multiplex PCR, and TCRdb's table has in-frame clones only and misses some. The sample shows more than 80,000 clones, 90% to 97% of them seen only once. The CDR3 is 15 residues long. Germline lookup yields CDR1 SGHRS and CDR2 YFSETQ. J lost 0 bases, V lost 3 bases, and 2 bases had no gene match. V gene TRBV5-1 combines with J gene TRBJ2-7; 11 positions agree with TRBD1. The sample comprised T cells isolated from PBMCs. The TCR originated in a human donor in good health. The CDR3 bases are TGCGCCAGCAGCTACGGGACAGGGGGCTCCTACGAGCAGTACTTC. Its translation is CASSYGTGGSYEQYF.